The 21 T cell receptor beta chains below come from one sample, sequenced in a study of shared clonotypes between healthy human individuals. Only in-frame clones appear in the TCRdb table, and some are missing; sequencing was by immunoSEQ multiplex PCR. The sample contains 800,000 or so clones, about 96% of which appear only once. Naive CD8 cells were CD45RO-negative, positively selected for CCR7, excluding terminally differentiated effector memory CD45RA+ cells. The specimen was naive CD8+ T cells sorted from blood. The receptor source for this set is a young man in good health.

The gene calls are TRBV5-6 and TRBJ1-2; D remains ambiguous. The CDR3 runs to 11 residues. CDR1 and CDR2 (germline): SGHDT, YYEEEE. Trimming removed 0 bases from V and 7 bases from J, with 4 bases in between. CDR3 protein: CASSLGAGYTF. In DNA form, the CDR3 reads TGTGCCAGCAGCTTGGGGGCTGGCTACACCTTC.

This clone was seen once. This rearrangement joins TRBV28 to TRBJ2-5; TRBD2 agrees at 7 bases. J was trimmed by 2 bases and V by 7 bases; bases with no gene match: 10. This CDR3 has 15 residues. The germline gives CDR1 MDHEN, CDR2 SYDVKM. The CDR3 reads CASIGAGEGQETQYF. The CDR3 nucleotides read TGTGCCAGCATCGGGGCGGGAGAGGGGCAAGAGACCCAGTACTTC.

V usage is TRBV19 and J usage is TRBJ2-2, with TRBD1 matching over 7 bases. Germline CDR1 is LNHDA and CDR2 is SQIVND (reference sequence). This CDR3 region has 17 residues. V gave up 6 bases and J gave up 3 bases; unmatched junction bases: 13. CDR3 in amino acids: CASSQDGRGSYTGELFF. In DNA, the CDR3 is TGTGCCAGTAGCCAAGACGGCAGGGGGTCCTACACCGGGGAGCTGTTTTTT.

The V gene is TRBV19, the J gene TRBJ2-6; D possibly corresponds to TRBD1 (6 bases). The CDR3 is 15 residues long. The ends were cut back, 8 bases at V and 1 base at J, with 12 bases in the middle. Germline assignment: CDR1 LNHDA and CDR2 SQIVND (reference sequence). The CDR3 DNA reads TGTGCCAGTGGTCTTACAGGGTCTGGGGCCAACGTCCTGACTTTC. Encoded protein: CASGLTGSGANVLTF.

The V and J genes are TRBV10-3 and TRBJ2-7; D remains unclear. CDR3 size: 11 residues. With 2 bases removed from V and 5 bases from J, the gap between germline ends came to 4 bases. Germline CDR1 and CDR2: ENHRY and SYGVKD. CDR3 sequence: CAISEGDEQYF. The CDR3 region has the DNA TGTGCCATCAGTGAGGGTGACGAGCAGTACTTC.

This clone was seen once. The chain carries TRBV7-9 and TRBJ2-5; possibly TRBD2 for D (5 bases). The V end was cut by 5 bases, the J end by 4 bases, with 14 bases between. Looked up from germline, CDR1 is SEHNR and CDR2 is FQNEAQ (reference sequence). The CDR3 is 14 amino acids. The CDR3 DNA reads TGTGCCAGCAGCCCTCCGGGATCGATAGAGACCCAGTACTTC. Translated, it gives CASSPPGSIETQYF.

The rearrangement links TRBV7-9 to TRBJ1-5; no clear D. This CDR3 spans 16 amino acids. V shed 5 bases and J shed 2 bases, with 16 bases lying between them. Looked up from germline, CDR1 is SEHNR and CDR2 is FQNEAQ (reference sequence). CDR3 amino acids: CASSPDGVAGNQPQHF. Here the CDR3 DNA reads TGTGCCAGCAGCCCGGATGGGGTGGCGGGCAATCAGCCCCAGCATTTT.

The rearrangement uses TRBV7-6 and TRBJ2-5; 14 nucleotides match TRBD2. The CDR3 is 21 amino acids. Looked up from germline, CDR1 is SGHVS and CDR2 is FNYEAQ. V lost 5 bases to trimming and J lost 3 bases; unmatched junction nucleotides: 20. The CDR3 DNA follows: TGTGCCAGCAGCCCTCTCCATCCGATCCGGACTAGCGGGGGGTATGAAGAGACCCAGTACTTC. Its translation: CASSPLHPIRTSGGYEETQYF.

The chain joins TRBV19 to TRBJ2-2; D may be TRBD1 (5 bases). Germline CDR1 and CDR2: LNHDA and SQIVND (reference sequence). This CDR3 region has 16 residues. Trimming removed 5 bases at V and 4 bases at J, with 17 bases between. The CDR3 loop reads CASSSRQNMGTGELFF. In DNA form, the CDR3 reads TGTGCCAGTAGTTCCAGACAGAACATGGGCACCGGGGAGCTGTTTTTT.

The gene calls are TRBV30 and TRBJ2-2; D is uncertain. Germline CDR1 is GTSNPN and CDR2 is SVGIG (reference sequence). This CDR3 spans 14 amino acids. The V gene lost 1 base and the J gene lost 0 bases, with 6 bases spanning the gap. CDR3 DNA sequence: TGTGCCTGGAGTGCCGGCACGAACACCGGGGAGCTGTTTTTT. Its protein product is CAWSAGTNTGELFF.

The chain employs TRBV6-5 and TRBJ1-5; maybe TRBD1 (5 bases). Germline V gives CDR1 MNHEY, CDR2 SVGAGI. The CDR3 covers 14 residues. The V and J ends lost 6 bases and 5 bases respectively, with 14 bases between them. CDR3: CASRTTGGDQPQHF. CDR3 in DNA: TGTGCCAGCAGGACGACCGGGGGTGATCAGCCCCAGCATTTT.

The chain uses TRBV7-9 and TRBJ2-1, with D possibly TRBD2 on 6 matching bases. V lost 2 bases and J lost 12, with 11 bases in between. The CDR3 contains 12 residues. The germline V gene encodes CDR1 SEHNR and CDR2 FQNEAQ (reference sequence). The CDR3 DNA is TGTGCCAGCAGCTTAAGCGGCGGGATGCAGTTCTTC. This encodes CASSLSGGMQFF.

The chain employs TRBV7-9 and TRBJ2-1, with 7 bases lining up with TRBD1. Germline CDR1 is SEHNR and CDR2 is FQNEAQ (reference sequence). The length of the CDR3 is 15 residues. V dropped 4 bases and J dropped 5; count of bases not matched to a gene: 8. CDR3 nucleotides: TGTGCCAGCAGCTATCCCGGGACAGTCGACAATGAGCAGTTCTTC. This encodes CASSYPGTVDNEQFF.

The chain couples TRBV6-5 to TRBJ2-7, with 7 bases that match TRBD2. The CDR3 consists of 15 residues. The germline V gene has CDR1 MNHEY and CDR2 SVGAGI. The ends lost 5 bases at V and 2 bases at J; junction bases unmatched: 9. The chain's CDR3 is CASSKRASGAYEQYF. The CDR3 region has the DNA TGTGCCAGCAGTAAACGGGCTAGCGGTGCCTACGAGCAGTACTTC.

In its sample, this clone was seen once. The chain couples TRBV6-5 to TRBJ2-7, with D tentatively TRBD1 (5 bases). This CDR3 has 11 amino acids. CDR1 and CDR2 from the germline V gene are MNHEY and SVGAGI. V gave up 6 bases and J gave up 6 bases, with 9 bases separating them. The CDR3 bases are TGTGCCAGCAGCCCAGGGTTCGAGCAGTACTTC. Translating it yields CASSPGFEQYF.

V is TRBV28 and J is TRBJ1-4; 7 nucleotides agree with TRBD1. Germline trimming cut 6 bases from V and 0 bases from J; bases unmatched to any gene: 7. This CDR3 has 16 residues. Germline CDR1 is MDHEN and CDR2 is SYDVKM. For the CDR3, the DNA is TGTGCCAGCAGCTGGATCACAGGGGCAACTAATGAAAAACTGTTTTTT. Its translation is CASSWITGATNEKLFF.

The chain has TRBV7-9 and TRBJ2-2; D is perhaps TRBD2 (6 bases). Germline lookup yields CDR1 SEHNR and CDR2 FQNEAQ (reference sequence). This CDR3 has 13 residues. Deletions cut 8 bases from V and 0 bases from J, with 7 bases between. CDR3 region: CASGDSNTGELFF. The CDR3 region has the DNA TGTGCCAGCGGGGACTCGAACACCGGGGAGCTGTTTTTT. Variable domain in full (rest from reference TRBV7-9 and TRBJ2-2): DTGVSQNPRHKITKRGQNVTFRCDPISEHNRLYWYRQTLGQGPEFLTYFQNEAQLEKSRLLSDRFSAERPKGSFSTLEIQRTEQGDSAMYLCASGDSNTGELFFGEGSRLTVL.

V usage is TRBV7-2 and J usage is TRBJ1-3; D is possibly TRBD1 (5 bases). V was pared by 1 base and J by 7 bases, with 17 bases between. The CDR3 is 16 amino acids. Germline V CDR1 and CDR2: SGHTA, FQGNSA. The CDR3 is CASSLGGGTRVNTIYF. Here the CDR3 DNA reads TGTGCCAGCAGCTTAGGTGGGGGGACGAGGGTCAACACCATATATTTT.

V usage is TRBV4-1 and J usage is TRBJ2-7; D is perhaps TRBD1 or TRBD2 (6 bases each). Germline V lookup: CDR1 MGHRA, CDR2 YSYEKL. The CDR3 is 14 amino acids. Trimming shortened V by 6 bases and J by 3 bases, and 15 bases separated the two germline ends. The CDR3 coding sequence is TGCGCCAGCAGGATAGCGGAGGGGGGCTACGAGCAGTACTTC. This encodes CASRIAEGGYEQYF.

The gene calls are TRBV2 and TRBJ2-2; D not certain. In germline, CDR1 is SNHLY, CDR2 FYNNEI. This CDR3 is built from 14 residues. V was clipped by 4 bases and J by 5 bases, with 11 bases between them. Written as DNA, the CDR3 is TGTGCCAGCAGTGGTGTTAGCAGAACCGGGGAGCTGTTTTTT. It yields the protein CASSGVSRTGELFF.

The chain has TRBV29-1 and TRBJ2-4; D is unclear. Germline V CDR1 and CDR2: SQVTM, ANQGSEA. Trimming shortened V by 2 bases and J by 8 bases, and 13 bases separated the two germline ends. The CDR3 sequence is 13 residues long. The CDR3 DNA follows: TGCAGCGTTGAAAATGGAGAAATTGACATTCAGTACTTC. Its translation: CSVENGEIDIQYF.